This T cell receptor beta chain was recovered during a study of cytomegalovirus exposure and HLA in healthy donors. The overall study: Clustering assigned approximately 79% of the roughly 370 genotyped donors to the Caucasian-associated ancestry cluster. Study results and limitations: Overall, approximately 150 TCR beta chains were annotated as cytomegalovirus-associated.

A multiplex PCR was run with 60 Vbeta primers and 13 Jbeta primers. Sequencing was performed with immunoSEQ multiplex PCR; in TCRdb, only in-frame clones are kept and a portion is missing. The sample contains under 150,000 clones, approximately 80% of which appear only once. Remarks on this clone: Its antigen remains unknown.

Per germline, CDR1 SGHNT and CDR2 YYREEE (reference sequence). This CDR3 comprises 13 residues. The ends were cut back, 2 bases at V and 2 bases at J, with 7 bases in the middle. The sequence was collected from a man aged 50 to 60 in good health and CMV-seronegative. This chain links TRBV5-4 with TRBJ2-5; D gene ambiguous. The material sequenced was PBMCs. The CDR3, as DNA: TGTGCCAGCAGCTTCGATCTACAAGAGACCCAGTACTTC. Amino acid sequence: CASSFDLQETQYF.